The 28 T cell receptor beta chains listed next were all sequenced from one sample in a study of graft-versus-host responses after intestinal transplantation. Here immunoSEQ multiplex PCR was the method, and the copy in TCRdb shows in-frame clones only, minus some. The profile shows some 26,000 clones, roughly 95% of them singletons. The sample consisted of PBMCs, taken 156 days after intestinal transplant. These receptors were taken from a human patient who received an intestinal transplant, so some T cells may come from the graft donor.

The V call is TRBV9, the J call TRBJ1-1; D not resolved. V was trimmed by 4 bases and J by 2 bases, leaving 18 bases between them. The CDR3 totals 16 residues. Germline V CDR1 and CDR2: SGDLS, YYNGEE. The CDR3 sequence: CASSPQFRLPNTEAFF. The CDR3, as DNA: TGTGCCAGCAGCCCGCAATTCAGGTTACCTAACACTGAAGCTTTCTTT.

The gene calls are TRBV9 and TRBJ1-1; no clear D gene. There are 13 residues in the CDR3. V was clipped by 0 bases and J by 3 bases, with 6 bases between them. The germline V gene encodes CDR1 SGDLS and CDR2 YYNGEE. CDR3 in amino acids: CASSVVGYTEAFF. In nucleotides, the CDR3 is TGTGCCAGCAGCGTAGTTGGGTACACTGAAGCTTTCTTT.

The rearrangement joins TRBV19 to TRBJ2-7; a possible D gene is TRBD2 (6 bases). V lost 9 bases to trimming and J lost 5 bases, with 29 bases between them. CDR3 length: 17 residues. CDR1 is LNHDA and CDR2 is SQIVND in the germline V gene (reference sequence). The CDR3 loop is CASSRGSGRRGADEQYF. The CDR3 nucleotides read TGTGCCAGCTCCCGGGGGTCCGGTCGGAGAGGTGCGGACGAGCAGTACTTC.

The chain links TRBV7-8 to TRBJ1-4, with a tentative D call TRBD1 (5 bases). Trimming stripped 6 bases from V and 0 bases from J, with 11 bases between. Germline CDR1 reads SGHVS; CDR2 reads FQNEAQ. This CDR3 has 15 amino acids. CDR3: CASRRRESTNEKLFF. CDR3 DNA: TGTGCCAGCAGGCGCAGGGAGTCAACTAATGAAAAACTGTTTTTT.

The CDR3 DNA reads TGCGCCAGCAGCCTCTTAATTTGGACTAGCTCCTACGAGCAGTACTTC. Protein: CASSLLIWTSSYEQYF. This chain joins TRBV4-1 and TRBJ2-7; 7 bases align to TRBD2. The V segment lost 4 bases and the J segment 0 bases; nucleotides outside the gene matches: 9. Germline assignment: CDR1 MGHRA and CDR2 YSYEKL. This CDR3 comprises 16 residues.

This clone was seen once. The CDR3 sequence: CASSSGGYNEQFF. CDR3 sequence (DNA): TGTGCCAGCAGCTCGGGAGGGTACAATGAGCAGTTCTTC. The chain is built from TRBV5-5 and TRBJ2-1; 8 nucleotides agree with TRBD2. From germline, CDR1 is SGHKS and CDR2 YYEKEE (reference sequence). The J segment lost 4 bases and the V segment lost 3 bases, leaving 0 bases of the junction unmatched. The CDR3 loop spans 13 amino acids.

The rearrangement links TRBV6-5 to TRBJ1-6; 8 bases are a match to TRBD1. The V gene's germline CDR1 is MNHEY and CDR2 SVGAGI. The trim removed 2 bases at V and 7 bases at J, leaving 1 base unmatched. The length of the CDR3 is 14 residues. CDR3 nucleotides: TGTGCCAGCAGTTACGGGGACAGGAATTCACCCCTCCACTTT. It is translated as CASSYGDRNSPLHF.

V usage is TRBV9 and J usage is TRBJ2-2, with 8 bases lining up with TRBD2. This CDR3 is 17 amino acids long. Germline CDR1 reads SGDLS; CDR2 reads YYNGEE. J lost 2 bases, V lost 1 base, and 7 bases had no gene match. CDR3 protein: CASSVTSGGINTGELFF. DNA of the CDR3: TGTGCCAGCAGCGTAACGTCGGGAGGGATTAACACCGGGGAGCTGTTTTTT.

This clone was counted once. V and J are TRBV27 and TRBJ1-2, with D hard to call. CDR3 length: 13 amino acids. Trimming left V 2 bases short and J 8 bases short, with 12 bases between. The germline V gene has CDR1 MNHEY and CDR2 SMNVEV (reference sequence). The CDR3 sequence: CASSLGQARGYTF. In DNA form, the CDR3 reads TGTGCCAGCAGTTTAGGGCAGGCGCGCGGCTACACCTTC.

This chain links TRBV30 with TRBJ1-1, with no clear D. The CDR3 consists of 13 residues. Germline V gene data show CDR1 as GTSNPN and CDR2 as SVGIG (reference sequence). Trimming shortened V by 5 bases and J by 6 bases, and 16 bases separated the two germline ends. CDR3 amino acids: CAWGRGTRAEAFF. For the CDR3, the DNA is TGTGCCTGGGGCCGCGGTACCCGGGCTGAAGCTTTCTTT.

The chain has TRBV6-4 and TRBJ2-5, with 8 bases lining up with TRBD2. The J call is doubtful: the DNA matches TRBJ2-7 better. Germline V CDR1 and CDR2: MRHNA, SNTAGT. This CDR3 is built from 15 residues. The CDR3: CASSEEAGGSYEQYF. The DNA of the CDR3 is TGTGCCAGCAGTGAGGAGGCGGGGGGCTCCTACGAGCAGTACTTC.

This chain connects TRBV5-1 to TRBJ2-1; 9 nucleotides line up with TRBD1. The CDR3 has 13 amino acids. CDR1 and CDR2 from the germline V gene are SGHRS and YFSETQ. V was pared by 4 bases and J by 9 bases, with 5 bases of the junction left unmatched. The CDR3 DNA reads TGCGCCAGCAGCCCCGAGGGACAGGGTGAGCAGTTCTTC. Residues: CASSPEGQGEQFF.

This chain joins TRBV11-2 and TRBJ2-1; 8 nucleotides line up with TRBD2. Germline V gene sequence: CDR1 SGHAT, CDR2 FQNNGV. This CDR3 spans 19 amino acids. The V segment lost 0 bases and the J segment 5 bases; nucleotides outside the gene matches: 15. The CDR3 sequence is CASSLERSMVLAGDNEQFF. The CDR3 bases are TGTGCCAGCAGCTTAGAGAGGTCGATGGTTCTAGCGGGCGACAATGAGCAGTTCTTC.

J is TRBJ2-3 and V is TRBV4-2; either TRBD1 or TRBD2 may fit D (5 bases each). V dropped 0 bases and J dropped 3 bases, with 10 bases sitting between them. Germline values: CDR1 LGHNA, CDR2 YNFKEQ. CDR3 size: 15 residues. The CDR3 nucleotides are TGTGCCAGCAGCCAAGATCGAGAGGGGACAGATACGCAGTATTTT. Residues: CASSQDREGTDTQYF.

The rearrangement uses TRBV9 and TRBJ2-4, with 9 bases lining up with TRBD1. V trimming: 3 bases; J trimming: 8 bases; junction bases outside the gene matches: 6. This CDR3 region has 14 residues. In germline, CDR1 is SGDLS, CDR2 YYNGEE. The CDR3 DNA is TGTGCCAGCAGCGCCCGGGACAGGGAGGACATTCAGTACTTC. Encoded protein: CASSARDREDIQYF.

The chain uses TRBV29-1 and TRBJ1-1; TRBD1 might be the D (5 bases). The CDR3 runs to 14 residues. Trimming pared 2 bases from V and 3 bases from J, leaving 13 bases between. The germline gives CDR1 SQVTM, CDR2 ANQGSEA. The CDR3 here is CSVEWWGEDTEAFF. For the CDR3, the DNA is TGCAGCGTTGAATGGTGGGGGGAGGACACTGAAGCTTTCTTT.

The chain couples TRBV4-2 to TRBJ2-3; no firm D call. Trimming left V 1 base short and J 3 bases short, with 8 bases between. The CDR3 is made up of 14 amino acids. Germline assignment: CDR1 LGHNA and CDR2 YNFKEQ. CDR3 loop: CASSQVTLTDTQYF. The CDR3 coding sequence is TGTGCCAGCAGCCAAGTGACCTTAACAGATACGCAGTATTTT.

The chain joins TRBV7-8 to TRBJ2-5, with D maybe TRBD2 (5 bases). Germline CDR1 reads SGHVS; CDR2 reads FQNEAQ. This CDR3 spans 15 amino acids. V was cut by 5 bases and J by 2 bases, with 15 bases left in between. The CDR3 loop is CASSEGIGWQETQYF. The CDR3 bases are TGTGCCAGCAGCGAGGGTATCGGGTGGCAAGAGACCCAGTACTTC.

The chain joins TRBV4-1 to TRBJ2-5, with 8 bases identical to TRBD2. This CDR3 region has 16 residues. J was trimmed by 7 bases and V by 0 bases; bases with no gene match: 10. Germline-derived CDR1 and CDR2 are MGHRA and YSYEKL. The CDR3 DNA sequence: TGCGCCAGCAGCCAAGAACTCTCAGGGGCGGGAGGGACCCAGTACTTC. Its protein product is CASSQELSGAGGTQYF.

The chain couples TRBV10-2 to TRBJ1-3; TRBD1 might be the D (6 bases). V was clipped by 8 bases and J by 9 bases, with 17 bases between them. Germline assignment: CDR1 WSHSY and CDR2 SAAADI. The CDR3 contains 13 residues. Here the CDR3 DNA reads TGCGCCAGCGGGGGGGGCGGGGACCCCACCATATATTTT. Protein product: CASGGGGDPTIYF.

V is TRBV6-1 and J is TRBJ2-1; TRBD2 matches at 13 bases. Trimming removed 0 bases from V and 12 bases from J; junction bases left unmatched: 23. The CDR3 has 21 amino acids. The germline gives CDR1 MNHNS, CDR2 SASEGT. The CDR3 sequence: CASSEAVTGLTVGLAGVGQFF. The DNA for the CDR3 is TGTGCCAGCAGTGAAGCAGTTACAGGGCTAACGGTTGGACTAGCGGGAGTAGGGCAGTTCTTC.

The chain links TRBV13 to TRBJ2-1; TRBD2 is a possible D gene (6 bases). The CDR3 is 15 amino acids. Germline V lookup: CDR1 PRHDT, CDR2 FYEKMQ (reference sequence). Between the trimmed V and J ends, which lost 4 bases and 4 bases, there was a span of 14 bases. CDR3 coding DNA: TGTGCCAGCAGCTACCTCACTAGCCGTTACAATGAGCAGTTCTTC. Translating it yields CASSYLTSRYNEQFF.

The chain is built from TRBV7-2 and TRBJ2-3, with D possibly called TRBD1 or TRBD2 (5 bases each). Trimming took 7 bases from V and 1 from J, leaving 12 bases between them. Germline V gene lookup returns CDR1 SGHTA and CDR2 FQGNSA. The CDR3 extends over 14 amino acids. CDR3 DNA sequence: TGTGCCAGCACCCCTCAGGGAGGCACAGATACGCAGTATTTT. Encoded protein: CASTPQGGTDTQYF.

The chain has TRBV6-4 and TRBJ2-5; D assignment may be TRBD1 or TRBD2 (5 bases each). Trimming took 1 base from V and 2 from J, leaving 11 bases between them. The germline V gene has CDR1 MRHNA and CDR2 SNTAGT. This CDR3 is built from 15 residues. The CDR3 region is CASSDLGRFQETQYF. DNA for the CDR3: TGTGCCAGCAGTGACTTGGGACGTTTTCAAGAGACCCAGTACTTC.

This clone was detected only once. The chain links TRBV30 to TRBJ1-2, with no clear D. The CDR3 has 12 amino acids. Germline CDR1 and CDR2: GTSNPN and SVGIG (reference sequence). V lost 1 base to trimming and J lost 7 bases, with 10 bases between them. DNA for the CDR3: TGTGCCTGGAGTGGGGTGCTGGGTGGCTACACCTTC. This sequence encodes CAWSGVLGGYTF.

The chain recombines TRBV30 with TRBJ1-5, with D maybe TRBD1 (5 bases). The germline CDR1 and CDR2 sequences are GTSNPN and SVGIG (reference sequence). The V gene lost 1 base and the J gene lost 0 bases, with 10 bases spanning the gap. The CDR3 loop spans 15 amino acids. The CDR3 nucleotides are TGTGCCTGGAGTGGGGGGACTCTTAGCAATCAGCCCCAGCATTTT. Its translation: CAWSGGTLSNQPQHF.

J is TRBJ2-3 and V is TRBV7-6, with 8 bases aligning to TRBD2. This CDR3 has 15 residues. The J segment lost 4 bases and the V segment lost 8 bases, leaving 11 bases of the junction unmatched. From germline, CDR1 is SGHVS and CDR2 FNYEAQ. Here the CDR3 reads CASAAGESRADTQYF. The CDR3 region has the DNA TGTGCCAGCGCAGCGGGAGAGAGTAGGGCAGATACGCAGTATTTT.

This chain links TRBV4-3 with TRBJ1-3, with D hard to call. Deletions cut 0 bases from V and 2 bases from J, with 8 bases between. This CDR3 has 15 amino acids. Germline CDR1 LGHNA, CDR2 YSLEER. The CDR3 coding sequence is TGCGCCAGCAGCCAAGATCGGGGTACTGGAAACACCATATATTTT. Encoded protein: CASSQDRGTGNTIYF.